This paragraph reports one TCR beta chain. Its antigen is still unknown. Other nucleotide sequences in the sample specify the same CDR3. Germline V gene data show CDR1 as SGHAT and CDR2 as FQNNGV. The CDR3 runs to 19 residues. Trimming cost V 1 base and J 6 bases; bases outside gene matches: 15. This sample was taken from a study of T cell responses to AZD1222 COVID-19 vaccine. Broader study findings: An increase in Spike-specific TCR breadth and depth was observed after two AZD1222 doses.

TCRdb keeps only in-frame clones here, not all; method: immunoSEQ multiplex PCR. The sample consists of some 150,000 clones, 80% to 95% of them appearing once. The chain carries TRBV11-2 and TRBJ2-7; TRBD2 matches 13 bases. Sequences were derived from peripheral blood, sampled on day 0 of AZD1222 vaccination. The receptor was isolated from an adult in good health. CDR3 DNA sequence: TGTGCCAGCAGCTTAGCCCCGGGACTAGCGGGATTGGAGGGTAGCGAGCAGTACTTC. This codes for CASSLAPGLAGLEGSEQYF. The full variable domain, with the rest looked up from reference TRBV11-2 and TRBJ2-7, is EAGVAQSPRYKIIEKRQSVAFWCNPISGHATLYWYQQILGQGPKLLIQFQNNGVVDDSQLPKDRFSAERLKGVDSTLKIQPAKLEDSAVYLCASSLAPGLAGLEGSEQYFGPGTRLTVT.